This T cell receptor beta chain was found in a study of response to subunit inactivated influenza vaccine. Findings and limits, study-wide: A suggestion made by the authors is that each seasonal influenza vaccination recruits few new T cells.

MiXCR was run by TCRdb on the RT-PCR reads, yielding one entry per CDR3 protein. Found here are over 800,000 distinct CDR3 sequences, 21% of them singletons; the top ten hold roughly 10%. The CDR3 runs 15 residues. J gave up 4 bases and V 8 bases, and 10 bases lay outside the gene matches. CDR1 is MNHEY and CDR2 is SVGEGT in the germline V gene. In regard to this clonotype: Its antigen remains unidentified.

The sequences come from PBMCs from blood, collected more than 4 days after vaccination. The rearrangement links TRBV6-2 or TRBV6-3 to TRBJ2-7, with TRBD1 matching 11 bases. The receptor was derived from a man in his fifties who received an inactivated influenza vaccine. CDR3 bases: TGTGCCAGCCAAGATCCGGGACAGGGGGTTTACGAGCAGTACTTC. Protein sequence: CASQDPGQGVYEQYF.